This T cell receptor beta chain was identified in a study of cytomegalovirus exposure and HLA in healthy donors. The CDR3 length is 16 residues. The V gene lost 5 bases and the J gene lost 6 bases, with 19 bases spanning the gap. The V gene's germline CDR1 is MDHEN and CDR2 SYDVKM. The PCR employed 60 Vbeta primers together with 13 Jbeta primers. Generated by immunoSEQ multiplex PCR, the TCRdb table keeps only in-frame clones and is missing some. The repertoire holds around 130,000 clones, about four fifths seen once, with about 5.3% in the top ten. The chain joins TRBV28 to TRBJ2-2, with D possibly matching TRBD2 (7 bases). The sequence came from a man aged 30 to 39 in good health and CMV-seronegative. The specimen sequenced was PBMCs. This CDR3 is CASSPRGGAYAGELFF. The CDR3 DNA reads as TGTGCCAGCAGTCCGAGAGGGGGGGCGTATGCCGGGGAGCTGTTTTTT.